This T cell receptor beta chain was identified during a study of blood T cell repertoires in COVID-19. Overall study: Sites in the United States, Italy and Spain provided acute and convalescent COVID-19 samples. T cells, B-cell-depleted T cells, or PBMCs provided the cDNA or gDNA that served as material.

Original handling: Nucleated cell counts were estimated from reference gene primer amplification. Assay: immunoSEQ multiplex PCR; the TCRdb copy retains only in-frame clones and omits some. D and trimming were read from the DNA, whereas the V and J calls and clone size are those reported in that table. The sample contains approximately 250,000 clones, around four fifths of which appear only once. In germline, CDR1 is LGHDT, CDR2 YNNKEL (reference sequence). The CDR3 is made up of 13 amino acids. Trimming removed 4 bases from V and 3 bases from J, with 7 bases in between. The sequenced sample consisted of peripheral blood. V gene TRBV3-1 (or the pseudogene TRBV3-2) combines with J gene TRBJ1-3, with D uncertain. This TCR was recovered from a man in his fifties or sixties with acute or convalescent COVID-19. The DNA for the CDR3 is TGTGCCAGCAGCCTGACAAGTGGAAACACCATATATTTT. It encodes CASSLTSGNTIYF.